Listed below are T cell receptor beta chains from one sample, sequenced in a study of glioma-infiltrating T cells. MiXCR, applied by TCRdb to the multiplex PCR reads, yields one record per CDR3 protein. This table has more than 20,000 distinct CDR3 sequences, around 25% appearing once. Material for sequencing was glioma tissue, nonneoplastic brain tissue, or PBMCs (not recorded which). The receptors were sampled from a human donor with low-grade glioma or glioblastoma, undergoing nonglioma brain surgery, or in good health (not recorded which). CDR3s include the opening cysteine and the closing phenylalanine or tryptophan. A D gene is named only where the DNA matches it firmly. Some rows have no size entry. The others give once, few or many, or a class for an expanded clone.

CDR3: CASSQERFRGDTQYF
DNA: TGCGCCAGCAGCCAAGAACGTTTCAGAGGCGATACGCAGTATTTT
size: many
D: -
J: TRBJ2-3
V: TRBV4-1

CDR3: CASSTTSGYNEQFF
DNA: TGTGCCAGCAGCACGACTAGCGGGTACAATGAGCAGTTCTTC
size: medium-sized
D: TRBD2
J: TRBJ2-1
V: TRBV27

CDR3: CSMGLYNEQFF
DNA: TGCTCAATGGGACTTTACAATGAGCAGTTCTTC
size: many
D: -
J: TRBJ2-1
V: TRBV20-1

CDR3: CSVEARSRDTQYF
DNA: TGCAGCGTTGAAGCACGTTCAAGGGATACGCAGTATTTT
size: -
D: -
J: TRBJ2-3
V: TRBV29-1

CDR3: CASSLGGGIQYF
DNA: TGTGCCAGCAGCCTCGGGGGGGGCATTCAGTACTTC
size: many
D: TRBD2
J: TRBJ2-4
V: TRBV7-2

CDR3: CASSHSGGARSYNEQFF
DNA: TGCGCCAGCAGCCACAGCGGGGGGGCCCGTTCCTACAATGAGCAGTTCTTC
size: many
D: TRBD2
J: TRBJ2-1
V: TRBV4-1

CDR3: CASSPHSGGGNEQFF
DNA: TGTGCCAGCAGTCCGCATAGCGGGGGCGGTAATGAGCAGTTCTTC
size: medium-sized
D: TRBD2
J: TRBJ2-1
V: TRBV28

CDR3: CASTVGWLYGYTF
DNA: TGTGCCAGCACTGTAGGGTGGTTGTATGGCTACACCTTC
size: medium-sized
D: -
J: TRBJ1-2
V: TRBV6-1

CDR3: CASSLASGGTYGYTF
DNA: TGTGCCAGCAGTTTAGCGTCAGGGGGTACCTATGGCTACACCTTC
size: few
D: TRBD1
J: TRBJ1-2
V: TRBV12-3/TRBV12-4

CDR3: CASSEFGREPYEQYF
DNA: TGTGCCAGCAGTGAATTTGGGAGGGAACCCTACGAGCAGTACTTC
size: many
D: TRBD2
J: TRBJ2-7
V: TRBV2

CDR3: CASSSTDNRFLEAFF
DNA: TGTGCCAGTAGTTCTACCGATAACAGATTTCTTGAAGCTTTCTTT
size: few
D: -
J: TRBJ1-1
V: TRBV19

CDR3: CASSYSITTAHGYTF
DNA: TGTGCCAGCAGTTACTCTATCACGACGGCACATGGCTACACCTTC
size: medium-sized
D: -
J: TRBJ1-2
V: TRBV6-2/TRBV6-3

CDR3: CASSLLGYNSPLHF
DNA: TGTGCCAGCAGCTTATTAGGGTATAATTCACCCCTCCACTTT
size: -
D: -
J: TRBJ1-6
V: TRBV11-2

CDR3: CASSPATGINEKLFF
DNA: TGTGCCAGCAGTCCCGCCACAGGGATAAATGAAAAACTGTTTTTT
size: many
D: -
J: TRBJ1-4
V: TRBV6-1

CDR3: CASSLQGVRTEAFF
DNA: TGTGCCAGCAGCCTCCAGGGTGTCCGGACTGAAGCTTTCTTT
size: -
D: -
J: TRBJ1-1
V: TRBV3-1

CDR3: CARAMQDTEAFF
DNA: TGTGCCCGCGCCATGCAGGACACTGAAGCTTTCTTT
size: few
D: -
J: TRBJ1-1
V: TRBV7-2

CDR3: CASSQERVGYTF
DNA: TGTGCCAGCAGCCAAGAAAGAGTCGGCTACACCTTC
size: many
D: -
J: TRBJ1-2
V: TRBV3-1

CDR3: CASSDLGYGYTF
DNA: TGTGCCAGCAGCGATTTGGGCTATGGCTACACCTTC
size: -
D: -
J: TRBJ1-2
V: TRBV7-3

CDR3: CASSQDRETQYF
DNA: TGCGCCAGCAGCCAAGACCGAGAGACCCAGTACTTC
size: many
D: -
J: TRBJ2-5
V: TRBV4-3

CDR3: CSARMGTQETQYF
DNA: TGCAGTGCTAGAATGGGGACACAAGAGACCCAGTACTTC
size: many
D: -
J: TRBJ2-5
V: TRBV20-1

CDR3: CASSLGDAETQYF
DNA: TGTGCCAGCAGTTTGGGGGACGCCGAGACCCAGTACTTC
size: many
D: -
J: TRBJ2-5
V: TRBV6-2/TRBV6-3

CDR3: CASSLDLVGFGYGYTF
DNA: TGTGCCAGCAGCTTAGACCTGGTCGGGTTCGGCTATGGCTACACCTTC
size: few
D: -
J: TRBJ1-2
V: TRBV7-9

CDR3: CASSFGGGIYEQYF
DNA: TGTGCCAGCAGCTTTGGCGGGGGGATATACGAGCAGTACTTC
size: -
D: TRBD2
J: TRBJ2-7
V: TRBV11-2

CDR3: CASSLVTGSGNTIYF
DNA: TGCGCCAGCAGCTTGGTAACAGGTTCTGGAAACACCATATATTTT
size: few
D: -
J: TRBJ1-3
V: TRBV5-1

CDR3: CASNSGTSGYF
DNA: TGTGCCAGCAACTCCGGGACTAGCGGGTATTTT
size: many
D: TRBD2
J: TRBJ2-3
V: TRBV28

CDR3: CASSDWGRSYEQYF
DNA: TGTGCCAGTTCGGATTGGGGCCGCTCCTACGAGCAGTACTTC
size: -
D: -
J: TRBJ2-7
V: TRBV19

CDR3: CASSIGGISYNEQFF
DNA: TGTGCCAGTAGTATAGGGGGTATTTCCTACAATGAGCAGTTCTTC
size: -
D: -
J: TRBJ2-1
V: TRBV19

CDR3: CAISGKDSNQPQHF
DNA: TGTGCCATCAGTGGAAAGGACTCCAATCAGCCCCAGCATTTT
size: -
D: -
J: TRBJ1-5
V: TRBV10-3

CDR3: CASSLSGGATDTQYF
DNA: TGTGCCAGCAGCCTTTCGGGGGGGGCCACAGATACGCAGTATTTT
size: many
D: TRBD2
J: TRBJ2-3
V: TRBV7-9

CDR3: CASSGTGSGGYTF
DNA: TGTGCCAGCAGTGGGACAGGGAGTGGTGGCTACACCTTC
size: -
D: TRBD1
J: TRBJ1-2
V: TRBV6-1

CDR3: CASSQIYRGYTF
DNA: TGTGCCAGTAGTCAAATATACAGAGGCTACACCTTC
size: few
D: -
J: TRBJ1-2
V: TRBV19

CDR3: CASDRDGTPNSGNTIYF
DNA: TGTGCCAGCGATCGGGACGGAACCCCGAACTCTGGAAACACCATATATTTT
size: many
D: -
J: TRBJ1-3
V: TRBV6-2/TRBV6-3

CDR3: CASSYSPRGSNQPQHF
DNA: TGTGCCAGCAGTTACTCGCCCAGGGGGTCAAACCAGCCCCAGCATTTT
size: many
D: TRBD1
J: TRBJ1-5
V: TRBV6-6